The 8 T cell receptor beta chains below come from one sample, sequenced in a study of shared clonotypes between healthy human individuals. TCRdb's copy holds only in-frame clones and misses some; the assay was immunoSEQ multiplex PCR. The repertoire holds 600,000 to 750,000 clones, 55% to 75% seen once, with around 1.8% in the top ten. Input material: memory CD4+ T cells sorted from blood. Subset denoted: CD45RA-negative fraction. Every receptor here comes from a woman between 25 and 40 years old in good health.

The rearrangement links TRBV6-5 to TRBJ1-1, with a weak D call TRBD1 (6 bases). Germline values: CDR1 MNHEY, CDR2 SVGAGI. Trimming took 6 bases from V and 3 from J, leaving 14 bases between them. The CDR3 spans 14 residues. CDR3 protein: CASSIYRADTEAFF. The CDR3 DNA follows: TGTGCCAGCAGCATATACAGGGCGGACACTGAAGCTTTCTTT.

The V and J genes are TRBV28 and TRBJ2-2; perhaps TRBD2 as D (6 bases). The CDR3 loop spans 14 amino acids. Germline V gives CDR1 MDHEN, CDR2 SYDVKM. V was shortened by 7 bases and J by 1 base, with 10 bases between the two germline ends. CDR3 nucleotide sequence: TGTGCCAGCAAGCACGGGGGGAACACCGGGGAGCTGTTTTTT. Its translation: CASKHGGNTGELFF.

The chain links TRBV6-6 to TRBJ1-5, with a tentative D call TRBD1 (5 bases). V lost 4 bases, J lost 1 base, and 14 bases lay in between. Germline V lookup: CDR1 MNHNY, CDR2 SVGAGI (reference sequence). There are 16 residues in the CDR3. The CDR3 DNA reads TGTGCCAGCAGTTTCACGACAGTGGGGAGCAATCAGCCCCAGCATTTT. It specifies CASSFTTVGSNQPQHF.

V is TRBV27 and J is TRBJ1-2, with 8 bases identical to TRBD1. Germline V gene sequence: CDR1 MNHEY, CDR2 SMNVEV (reference sequence). The CDR3 runs to 14 residues. After removal of 5 bases from V and 4 bases from J, the junction contained 6 bases not matched to a gene. CDR3 loop: CASSKDRVGYGYTF. In nucleotides, the CDR3 is TGTGCCAGCAGTAAGGACAGGGTGGGCTATGGCTACACCTTC.

The chain is built from TRBV5-1 and TRBJ2-7, with 7 bases matching TRBD1. CDR1 and CDR2 from the germline V gene are SGHRS and YFSETQ. The CDR3 length is 15 residues. V lost 2 bases and J lost 0; bases outside the gene matches: 5. CDR3 protein: CASSLGTAFSYEQYF. The DNA of the CDR3 is TGCGCCAGCAGCTTAGGGACAGCCTTCTCCTACGAGCAGTACTTC. The variable domain in full, with the rest retrieved from reference TRBV5-1 and TRBJ2-7, is KAGVTQTPRYLIKTRGQQVTLSCSPISGHRSVSWYQQTPGQGLQFLFEYFSETQRNKGNFPGRFSGRQFSNSRSEMNVSTLELGDSALYLCASSLGTAFSYEQYFGPGTRLTVT.

This chain links TRBV5-1 with TRBJ2-7, with 9 bases aligning to TRBD1. The V and J ends lost 2 bases and 3 bases, in that order; junction bases with no gene match: 3. Germline loops: CDR1 SGHRS, CDR2 YFSETQ. The CDR3 is 14 residues long. Written as DNA, the CDR3 is TGCGCCAGCAGCTTCCGACAGGGGGTCTACGAGCAGTACTTC. As protein: CASSFRQGVYEQYF.

This chain links TRBV10-3 with TRBJ2-7; 8 nucleotides match TRBD1. V was clipped by 6 bases and J by 0 bases; unmatched bases: 7. Germline CDR1 ENHRY, CDR2 SYGVKD. This CDR3 is built from 15 residues. CDR3 residues: CAIRGGQGRSYEQYF. CDR3 DNA sequence: TGTGCCATCAGGGGTGGACAGGGACGCTCCTACGAGCAGTACTTC.

The chain joins TRBV10-3 to TRBJ2-5; D tentatively reads TRBD1 or TRBD2 (5 bases each). V was cut by 9 bases and J by 9 bases, with 20 bases left in between. Germline CDR1 is ENHRY and CDR2 is SYGVKD. The length of the CDR3 is 13 residues. The CDR3 here is CAIGTDGGRAQYF. CDR3 coding DNA: TGTGCCATTGGGACCGACGGCGGTCGGGCCCAGTACTTC.